Below, one T cell receptor (beta chain) is given with its context. Its antigen remains unidentified. This entry comes from a study of T-cell memory formation after mild COVID-19. Across the whole study: The two donors had largely donor-specific TCR clusters. General study points: Clones shrinking from day 15 to 85 showed even CD4/CD8 mixes; later expanders tilted CD4+.

Each CDR3 protein is one row after TCRdb ran MiXCR on the 5' RACE reads. There are fewer than 700,000 distinct CDR3 sequences in the sample; about a fifth occur only once, and roughly 8.3% lies in the top ten. The sequenced material came from PBMCs or a T cell subset sorted from them (not recorded which). The receptor comes from an adult woman who had mild COVID-19 (a few samples of this study predate the infection). Cell type and time point are not known.

The CDR3 spells CATSDSRTNTEAFF. CDR3 DNA: TGTGCCACCAGTGATTCGAGAACGAACACTGAAGCTTTCTTT. The chain uses TRBV24-1 and TRBJ1-1; D uncertain. CDR1 is KGHDR and CDR2 is SFDVKD in the germline V gene. Trimming cost V 2 bases and J 1 base, with 7 bases left between them. The CDR3 has 14 amino acids.